A single TCR beta chain is shown here with its context. This sample was taken from a study of CD8+ T cells in alopecia areata. Study-wide background: Tofacitinib was given for 6 to 18 months, then stopped for 6 months.

Stated treatment: oral pan-JAK inhibitor, 5-10 mg twice daily. Reverse transcription of extracted RNA yielded cDNA, which provided the sequencing template. Profiling relied on immunoSEQ multiplex PCR, and the TCRdb table lists in-frame clones only, not all of them. The table shows about 200,000 clones, with 64% occurring only once. Sample: CD4+ T cells sorted from blood, taken at week 4, from a patient treated with tofacitinib. This TCR derives from a human donor with alopecia areata.

The CDR3 protein is CASSETGLGQPQHF. In DNA, the CDR3 is TGTGCCAGCAGTGAGACAGGGCTTGGGCAGCCCCAGCATTTT. V usage is TRBV2 and J usage is TRBJ1-5; 7 bases align to TRBD1. The length of the CDR3 is 14 residues. Germline loops: CDR1 SNHLY, CDR2 FYNNEI. V lost 3 bases, J lost 7 bases, and 6 bases stayed unmatched.